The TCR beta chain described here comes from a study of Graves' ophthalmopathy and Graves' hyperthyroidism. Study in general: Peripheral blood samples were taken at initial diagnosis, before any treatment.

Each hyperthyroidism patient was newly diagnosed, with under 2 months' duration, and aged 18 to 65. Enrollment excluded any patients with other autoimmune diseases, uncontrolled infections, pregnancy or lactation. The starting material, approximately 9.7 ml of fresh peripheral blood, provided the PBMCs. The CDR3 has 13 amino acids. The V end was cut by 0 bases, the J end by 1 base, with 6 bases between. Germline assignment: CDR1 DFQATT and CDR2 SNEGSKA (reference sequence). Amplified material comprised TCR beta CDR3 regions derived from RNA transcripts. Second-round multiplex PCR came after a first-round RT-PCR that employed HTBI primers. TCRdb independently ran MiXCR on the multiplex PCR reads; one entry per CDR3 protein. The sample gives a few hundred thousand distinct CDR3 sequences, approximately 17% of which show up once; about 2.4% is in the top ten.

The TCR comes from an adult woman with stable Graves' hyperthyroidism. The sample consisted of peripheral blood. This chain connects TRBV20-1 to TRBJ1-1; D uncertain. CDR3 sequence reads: CSARESGNTEAFF. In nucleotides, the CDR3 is TGCAGTGCTAGAGAAAGCGGGAACACTGAAGCTTTCTTT.